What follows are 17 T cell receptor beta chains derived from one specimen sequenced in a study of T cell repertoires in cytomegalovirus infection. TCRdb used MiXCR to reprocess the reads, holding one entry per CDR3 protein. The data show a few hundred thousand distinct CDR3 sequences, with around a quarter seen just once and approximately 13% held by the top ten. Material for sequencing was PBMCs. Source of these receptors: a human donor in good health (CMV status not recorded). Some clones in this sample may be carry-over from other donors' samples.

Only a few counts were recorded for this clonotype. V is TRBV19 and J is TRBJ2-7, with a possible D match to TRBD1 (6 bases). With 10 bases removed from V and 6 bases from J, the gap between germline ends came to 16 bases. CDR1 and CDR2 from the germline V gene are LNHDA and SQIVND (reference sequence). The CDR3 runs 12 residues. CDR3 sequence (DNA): TGTGCCACCCCAGGGGAAGGTCTCGAGCAGTACTTC. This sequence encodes CATPGEGLEQYF.

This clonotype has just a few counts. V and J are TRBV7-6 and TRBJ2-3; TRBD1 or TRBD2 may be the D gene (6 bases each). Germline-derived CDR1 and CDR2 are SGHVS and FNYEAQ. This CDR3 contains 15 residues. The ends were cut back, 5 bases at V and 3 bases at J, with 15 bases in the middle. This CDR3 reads CASSLGGMRTDTQYF. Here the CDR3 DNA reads TGTGCCAGCAGCCTAGGGGGGATGAGGACAGATACGCAGTATTTT. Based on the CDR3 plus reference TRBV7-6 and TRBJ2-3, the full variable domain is GAGVSQSPRYKVTKRGQDVALRCDPISGHVSLYWYRQALGQGPEFLTYFNYEAQQDKSGLPNDRFSAERPEGSISTLTIQRTEQRDSAMYRCASSLGGMRTDTQYFGPGTRLTVL.

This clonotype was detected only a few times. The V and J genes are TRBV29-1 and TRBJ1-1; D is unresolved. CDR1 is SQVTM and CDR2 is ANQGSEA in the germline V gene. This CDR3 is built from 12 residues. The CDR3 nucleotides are TGCAGTGGTCAGGAAATGAACACTGAAGCTTTCTTT. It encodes CSGQEMNTEAFF.

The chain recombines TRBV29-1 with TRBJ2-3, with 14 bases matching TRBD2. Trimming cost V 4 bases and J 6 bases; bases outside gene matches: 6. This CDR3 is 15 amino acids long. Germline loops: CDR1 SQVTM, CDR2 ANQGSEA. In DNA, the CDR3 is TGCAGCGTTGTGGGGACTAGCGGGAGTTTTGATACGCAGTATTTT. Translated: CSVVGTSGSFDTQYF.

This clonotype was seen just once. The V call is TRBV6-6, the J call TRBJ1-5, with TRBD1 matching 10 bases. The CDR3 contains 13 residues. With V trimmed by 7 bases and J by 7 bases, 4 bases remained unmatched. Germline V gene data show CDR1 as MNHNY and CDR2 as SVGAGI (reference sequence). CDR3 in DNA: TGTGCCAGCATGGACAGGGGGGGCCAGCCCCAGCATTTT. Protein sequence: CASMDRGGQPQHF.

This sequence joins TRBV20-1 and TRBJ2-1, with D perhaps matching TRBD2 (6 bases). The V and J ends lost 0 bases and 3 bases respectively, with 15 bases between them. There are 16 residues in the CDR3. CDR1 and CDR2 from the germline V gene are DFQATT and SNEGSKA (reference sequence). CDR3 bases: TGCAGTGCTAGAGATATACCCGGGACTCGCTACAATGAGCAGTTCTTC. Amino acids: CSARDIPGTRYNEQFF.

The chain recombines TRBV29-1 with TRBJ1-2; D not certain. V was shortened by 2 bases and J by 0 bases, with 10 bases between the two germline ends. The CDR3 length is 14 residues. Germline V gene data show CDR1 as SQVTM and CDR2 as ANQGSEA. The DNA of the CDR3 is TGCAGCGTTGAATTGACTGCCCCTAACTATGGCTACACCTTC. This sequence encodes CSVELTAPNYGYTF.

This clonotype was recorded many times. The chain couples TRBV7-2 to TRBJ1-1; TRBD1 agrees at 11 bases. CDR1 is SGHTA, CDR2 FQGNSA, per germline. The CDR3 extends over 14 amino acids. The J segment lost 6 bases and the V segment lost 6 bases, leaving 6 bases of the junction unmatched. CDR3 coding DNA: TGTGCCAGCAGTCCCGGACAGGGGGCCGCTGAAGCTTTCTTT. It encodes CASSPGQGAAEAFF.

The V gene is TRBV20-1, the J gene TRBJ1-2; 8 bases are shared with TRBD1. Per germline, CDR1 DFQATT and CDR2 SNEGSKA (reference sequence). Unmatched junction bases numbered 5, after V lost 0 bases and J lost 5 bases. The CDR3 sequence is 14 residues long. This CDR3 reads CSARDRTGYYGYTF. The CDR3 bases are TGCAGTGCTAGAGATCGGACAGGGTATTATGGCTACACCTTC.

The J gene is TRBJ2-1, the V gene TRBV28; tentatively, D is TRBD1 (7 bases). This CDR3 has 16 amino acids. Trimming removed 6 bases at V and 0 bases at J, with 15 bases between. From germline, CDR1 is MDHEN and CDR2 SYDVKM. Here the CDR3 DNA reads TGTGCCAGCAGCTGGGCGGGACAGAGCTCCTACAATGAGCAGTTCTTC. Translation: CASSWAGQSSYNEQFF.

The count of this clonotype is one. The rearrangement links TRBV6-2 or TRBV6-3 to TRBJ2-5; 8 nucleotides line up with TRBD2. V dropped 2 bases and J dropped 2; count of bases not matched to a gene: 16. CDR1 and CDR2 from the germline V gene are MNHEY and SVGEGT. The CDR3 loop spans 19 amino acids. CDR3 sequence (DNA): TGTGCCAGCAGTTACCCCCTCGGGTGGAGCGGGAGTCGGCAAGAGACCCAGTACTTC. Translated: CASSYPLGWSGSRQETQYF.

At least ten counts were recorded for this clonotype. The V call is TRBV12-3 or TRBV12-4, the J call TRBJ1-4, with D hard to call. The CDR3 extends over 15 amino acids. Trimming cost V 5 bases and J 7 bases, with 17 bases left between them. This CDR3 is CASSPMDVSSEKLFF. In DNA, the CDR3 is TGTGCCAGCAGTCCCATGGATGTCTCTAGTGAAAAACTGTTTTTT.

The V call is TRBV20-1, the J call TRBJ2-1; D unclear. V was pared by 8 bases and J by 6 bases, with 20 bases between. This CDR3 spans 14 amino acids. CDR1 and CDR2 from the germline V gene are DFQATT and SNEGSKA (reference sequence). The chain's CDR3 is CSIKGQSAVNEQFF. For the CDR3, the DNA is TGCAGTATTAAAGGGCAGTCGGCAGTCAATGAGCAGTTCTTC.

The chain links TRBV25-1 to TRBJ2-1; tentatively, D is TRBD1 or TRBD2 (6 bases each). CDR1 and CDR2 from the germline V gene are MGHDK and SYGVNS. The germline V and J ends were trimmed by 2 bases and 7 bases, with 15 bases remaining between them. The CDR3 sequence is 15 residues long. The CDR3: CASSEGGLAVNEQFF. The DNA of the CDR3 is TGTGCCAGCAGTGAAGGGGGGCTAGCCGTAAATGAGCAGTTCTTC.

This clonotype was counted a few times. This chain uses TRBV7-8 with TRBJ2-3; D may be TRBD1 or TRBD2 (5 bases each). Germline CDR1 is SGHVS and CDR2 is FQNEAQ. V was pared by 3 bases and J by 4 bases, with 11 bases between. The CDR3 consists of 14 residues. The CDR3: CASSFGTAPDTQYF. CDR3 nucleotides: TGTGCCAGCAGCTTCGGGACGGCCCCAGATACGCAGTATTTT.

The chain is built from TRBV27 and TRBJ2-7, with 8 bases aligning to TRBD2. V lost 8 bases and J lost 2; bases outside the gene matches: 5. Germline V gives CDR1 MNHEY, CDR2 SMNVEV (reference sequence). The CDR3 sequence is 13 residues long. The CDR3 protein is CASSVSGTYEQYV. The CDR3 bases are TGTGCCAGCTCAGTTAGCGGGACCTACGAGCAGTACGTC.

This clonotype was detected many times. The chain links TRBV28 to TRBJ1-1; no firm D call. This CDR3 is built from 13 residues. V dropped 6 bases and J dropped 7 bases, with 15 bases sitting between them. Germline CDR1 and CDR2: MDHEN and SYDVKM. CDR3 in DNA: TGTGCCAGCAGACGAGAGACATTCAATGAAGCTTTCTTT. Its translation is CASRRETFNEAFF.